Given below is one T cell receptor (beta chain) in context. Per the original data handling: Amplification of reference gene primers provided the estimated nucleated cell counts. Only in-frame clones appear in the TCRdb table, and some are missing; sequencing was by immunoSEQ multiplex PCR. V, J and clone size reflect that table, while D and trimming were determined from the DNA. The sample consists of 150,000 to 200,000 clones, 90% to 95% of them appearing once. Germline lookup yields CDR1 GTSNPN and CDR2 SVGIG (reference sequence). This CDR3 comprises 13 residues. The V gene lost 3 bases and the J gene lost 7 bases, with 15 bases spanning the gap. The entry originates in a study of blood T cell repertoires in COVID-19.

The sample comprised peripheral blood. This receptor was taken from a woman aged 60-70 years with COVID-19, enrolled during active disease. This chain links TRBV30 with TRBJ1-2, with D hard to call. CDR3: CAWSIASSSGYTF. CDR3 coding DNA: TGTGCCTGGAGCATTGCGTCGTCATCTGGCTACACCTTC.